In its sample, the clone carrying this T cell receptor beta chain was seen many times. Its antigen is still unknown. RNA transcripts provided the source from which TCR beta CDR3 regions were amplified. The primer set for the first-round RT-PCR of the TCR CDR3 was HTBI. TCRdb re-derived calls from the multiplex PCR reads in MiXCR, one entry per CDR3 protein. Seen here are some 400,000 distinct CDR3 sequences, approximately 15% observed once, and the top ten hold around 21%. These data come from a study of T cells in Graves' hyperthyroidism and ophthalmopathy. Study findings and constraints: Most thyroid-expanded clonotypes above 0.001 were also found in blood. A model built on 13 V-J features separated ophthalmopathy from stable hyperthyroidism.

This CDR3 is 15 amino acids long. The germline V gene has CDR1 SGHKS and CDR2 YYEKEE (reference sequence). The ends were cut back, 5 bases at V and 2 bases at J, with 13 bases in the middle. This clonotype originated in a young man with Graves' hyperthyroidism that later progressed to Graves' ophthalmopathy. The chain carries TRBV5-5 and TRBJ2-2; D is undetermined. Sequences were obtained from blood. This CDR3 reads CASRLPGPNTGELFF. CDR3 sequence (DNA): TGTGCCAGCAGACTACCCGGGCCCAACACCGGGGAGCTGTTTTTT.